One and the same sample provided the 30 T cell receptor beta chains below, sequenced in a study of identical twins. TCRdb recomputed calls from the 5' RACE reads with MiXCR, one row per CDR3 protein. The table lists roughly 700,000 distinct CDR3 sequences, 8.5% to 9% of them singletons. This sample also belongs to another study, concerning yellow fever vaccine responses in identical twins.

The sequencing sample was made of PBMCs. These receptor sequences come from a woman aged 18 to 35 in good health.

The sample holds many counts of this clonotype. The rearrangement uses TRBV29-1 and TRBJ2-2; 13 bases are a match to TRBD2. The CDR3 sequence is 16 residues long. The germline CDR1 and CDR2 sequences are SQVTM and ANQGSEA. J lost 1 base, V lost 5 bases, and 4 bases had no gene match. The CDR3 protein is CSVHRTSGGNTGELFF. The CDR3 bases are TGCAGCGTTCACCGGACTAGCGGGGGGAACACCGGGGAGCTGTTTTTT.

This clonotype was seen at least ten times. The CDR3 bases are TGTGCCAGCAGGCGGGGTAGCCAAGAGACCCAGTACTTC. Its protein product is CASRRGSQETQYF. The V call is TRBV12-3 or TRBV12-4, the J call TRBJ2-5; the D gene is possibly TRBD2 (6 bases). V gave up 6 bases and J gave up 1 base, with 9 bases separating them. CDR3 length: 13 amino acids.

V and J are TRBV4-1 and TRBJ2-1; maybe TRBD2 (5 bases). Per germline, CDR1 MGHRA and CDR2 YSYEKL. The CDR3 runs 14 residues. Trimming shortened V by 4 bases and J by 8 bases, and 15 bases separated the two germline ends. CDR3 sequence: CASSPPSLGDEQFF. DNA of the CDR3: TGCGCCAGCAGCCCCCCCTCTCTGGGAGATGAGCAGTTCTTC.

The chain recombines TRBV20-1 with TRBJ2-1; tentatively, D is TRBD1 (7 bases). Germline CDR1 is DFQATT and CDR2 is SNEGSKA (reference sequence). There are 15 residues in the CDR3. Trimming removed 4 bases from V and 2 bases from J, with 15 bases in between. CDR3 nucleotides: TGCAGTGCTATCCTCAGGGGGGCTGCCTACAATGAGCAGTTCTTC. Its translation: CSAILRGAAYNEQFF.

The CDR3 DNA reads as TGTGCCAGCAGCTTAGCCATCCGTGGGACCTCAAATTCACCCCTCCACTTT. Protein: CASSLAIRGTSNSPLHF. The chain has TRBV7-8 and TRBJ1-6; a possible D gene is TRBD1 (5 bases). The V end lost 0 bases, the J end lost 7 bases, and 16 bases lay between the germline ends. Germline assignment: CDR1 SGHVS and CDR2 FQNEAQ. This CDR3 region has 17 residues. Variable domain in full (rest from reference TRBV7-8 and TRBJ1-6): GAGVSQSPRYKVAKRGQDVALRCDPISGHVSLFWYQQALGQGPEFLTYFQNEAQLDKSGLPSDRFFAERPEGSVSTLKIQRTQQEDSAVYLCASSLAIRGTSNSPLHFGNGTRLTVT.

This clonotype has a count of ten or more. The CDR3 DNA follows: TGTGCCAGCTCTAGTTTTGGGAATGAGCAGTTCTTC. This translates into CASSSFGNEQFF. The genes are TRBV27 and TRBJ2-1; no clear D gene. Trimming left V 8 bases short and J 7 bases short, with 12 bases between. CDR3 length equals 12 residues. Germline V gene data show CDR1 as MNHEY and CDR2 as SMNVEV (reference sequence).

Only a few counts were recorded for this clonotype. The rearrangement links TRBV28 to TRBJ2-1; 13 nucleotides match TRBD2. The V and J ends lost 0 bases and 0 bases, in that order; junction bases with no gene match: 5. The germline CDR1 and CDR2 sequences are MDHEN and SYDVKM. This CDR3 spans 19 amino acids. CDR3 DNA: TGTGCCAGCAGTTTATGGGGGGGACTAGCGGGGCCCTCCTACAATGAGCAGTTCTTC. The encoded protein is CASSLWGGLAGPSYNEQFF.

As for this clonotype: This may be a read error: a much more frequent sequence differs by one nucleotide. The rearrangement joins TRBV20-1 to TRBJ2-7; maybe TRBD1 (5 bases). The CDR3 runs to 12 residues. CDR1 and CDR2 from the germline V gene are DFQATT and SNEGSKA (reference sequence). CDR3 amino acids: CSAIQGSNEQYF. DNA for the CDR3: TGCAGTGCTATTCAGGGCTCCAACGAGCAGTACTTC.

The DNA of the CDR3 is TGTGCCAGCAGCCAAGATCCCAGCTTGGGGGCGGGGGGGCCCGGTTACGAGCAGTACTTC. As protein: CASSQDPSLGAGGPGYEQYF. This chain connects TRBV4-2 to TRBJ2-7; 9 nucleotides match TRBD2. Looked up from germline, CDR1 is LGHNA and CDR2 is YNFKEQ. Germline trimming cut 0 bases from V and 4 bases from J; bases unmatched to any gene: 19. This CDR3 has 20 residues.

There are many counts of this clonotype. The rearrangement joins TRBV2 to TRBJ2-6; D is uncertain. This CDR3 region has 17 residues. Germline CDR1 SNHLY, CDR2 FYNNEI. Trimming removed 4 bases at V and 0 bases at J, with 13 bases between. In DNA, the CDR3 is TGTGCCAGCAGTGCGGCAGTGGGTAGCTCTGGGGCCAACGTCCTGACTTTC. The encoded protein is CASSAAVGSSGANVLTF.

This clonotype was picked up a small number of times. V and J are TRBV29-1 and TRBJ1-4; D is ambiguous. The CDR3 sequence is 13 residues long. Germline values: CDR1 SQVTM, CDR2 ANQGSEA. Between the trimmed V and J ends, which lost 7 bases and 4 bases, there was a span of 13 bases. As DNA, the CDR3 is TGCAGCGCCAGGACGGAGAATAATGAAAAACTGTTTTTT. Translation gives CSARTENNEKLFF.

This chain joins TRBV7-2 and TRBJ2-1; 9 positions match TRBD2. Germline values: CDR1 SGHTA, CDR2 FQGNSA. The V and J ends lost 2 bases and 6 bases, in that order; junction bases with no gene match: 2. The CDR3 is 14 amino acids. CDR3 loop: CASSLQAGGNEQFF. CDR3 DNA sequence: TGTGCCAGCAGCTTACAAGCGGGAGGCAATGAGCAGTTCTTC.

This clonotype was counted at least ten times. The chain links TRBV15 to TRBJ2-3, with D possibly being TRBD2 (6 bases). Germline V CDR1 and CDR2: LNHNV, YYDKDF (reference sequence). The V gene lost 0 bases and the J gene lost 2 bases, with 15 bases spanning the gap. The CDR3 is 17 residues long. The CDR3 sequence: CATSRDMAGTITDTQYF. CDR3 bases: TGTGCCACCAGCAGAGATATGGCGGGGACCATCACAGATACGCAGTATTTT. Supplemented by reference TRBV15 and TRBJ2-3, the full variable domain reads DAMVIQNPRYQVTQFGKPVTLSCSQTLNHNVMYWYQQKSSQAPKLLFHYYDKDFNNEADTPDNFQSRRPNTSFCFLDIRSPGLGDTAMYLCATSRDMAGTITDTQYFGPGTRLTVL.

This clonotype was counted between two and nine times. This sequence joins TRBV7-2 and TRBJ2-7, with D unclear. Trimming shortened V by 5 bases and J by 4 bases, and 9 bases separated the two germline ends. This CDR3 contains 12 residues. Germline CDR1 is SGHTA and CDR2 is FQGNSA. CDR3 residues: CASSPYSYEQYF. The CDR3 DNA sequence: TGTGCCAGCAGCCCCTACAGTTACGAGCAGTACTTC.

The chain links TRBV6-1 to TRBJ2-3, with 7 positions matching TRBD2. V was pared by 5 bases and J by 3 bases, with 11 bases of the junction left unmatched. In germline, CDR1 is MNHNS, CDR2 SASEGT. This CDR3 region has 16 residues. In DNA, the CDR3 is TGTGCCAGCAGTCTTTCCCGACTAGCATCGACAGATACGCAGTATTTT. It yields the protein CASSLSRLASTDTQYF.

This clonotype was counted a few times. The V call is TRBV4-1, the J call TRBJ1-2, with a tentative D call TRBD1 (6 bases). Per germline, CDR1 MGHRA and CDR2 YSYEKL. The CDR3 has 15 residues. V was clipped by 2 bases and J by 4 bases, with 14 bases between them. CDR3 region: CASSQQGGGGYGYTF. The CDR3 nucleotides are TGCGCCAGCAGCCAACAAGGGGGAGGGGGCTATGGCTACACCTTC.

The rearrangement joins TRBV15 to TRBJ2-5; TRBD1 aligns across 9 bases. V shed 2 bases and J 5 bases; nucleotides not matched to a gene: 6. This CDR3 contains 15 residues. Germline V gene sequence: CDR1 LNHNV, CDR2 YYDKDF (reference sequence). For the CDR3, the DNA is TGTGCCACCAGCAGACAAACAGGGGGCGGGGAGACCCAGTACTTC. This encodes CATSRQTGGGETQYF.

This clonotype was detected a few times. The chain carries TRBV4-3 and TRBJ2-3; D perhaps matches TRBD1 (6 bases). Per the germline V gene, CDR1 is LGHNA and CDR2 is YSLEER. The CDR3 totals 15 residues. V lost 5 bases, J lost 0 bases, and 12 bases lay in between. The CDR3 DNA is TGCGCCAGCAGCGGATGGACAGCAAGCACAGATACGCAGTATTTT. It encodes CASSGWTASTDTQYF.

This clonotype was counted ten times or more. The V call is TRBV20-1, the J call TRBJ2-7; TRBD2 matches 7 bases. The J segment lost 3 bases and the V segment lost 0 bases, leaving 8 bases of the junction unmatched. The CDR3 runs to 15 residues. The germline gives CDR1 DFQATT, CDR2 SNEGSKA (reference sequence). The CDR3 reads CSARDSGLGLYEQYF. CDR3 DNA: TGCAGTGCTAGAGATTCAGGACTAGGGCTCTACGAGCAGTACTTC.

Regarding this clonotype: A read error is likely, as this CDR3 ends without the conserved phenylalanine or tryptophan. The chain uses TRBV18 and TRBJ2-7, with a tentative D call TRBD1 (6 bases). From germline, CDR1 is KGHSH and CDR2 LQKENI. The V end was cut by 4 bases, the J end by 3 bases, with 13 bases between. The CDR3 length is 14 residues. The CDR3 loop reads CASSLFQGHYEQYI. CDR3 DNA: TGTGCCAGCTCACTGTTCCAGGGGCACTACGAGCAGTACATC.

This clonotype was seen a handful of times. Germline is not matched at one junction end, which may reflect a read error. The CDR3 coding sequence is TGTGCTAGCAGGTACCCGGACGGGGAGCTGTTTTTT. It is translated as CASRYPDGELFF. The chain has TRBV7-7 and TRBJ2-2, with D unclear. CDR3 length: 12 residues. Germline lookup yields CDR1 SSHAT and CDR2 FNYEAQ (reference sequence).

This rearrangement joins TRBV7-2 to TRBJ2-3; 16 bases are shared with TRBD2. This CDR3 is 15 amino acids long. CDR1 is SGHTA and CDR2 is FQGNSA in the germline V gene. The V segment lost 1 base and the J segment 11 bases; nucleotides outside the gene matches: 3. The CDR3, as DNA: TGTGCCAGCAGCTTAGGGGGACTAGCGGGGGGGCAGCAGTATTTT. Translated: CASSLGGLAGGQQYF.

This clonotype was found many times. The J gene is TRBJ1-6, the V gene TRBV28, with D tentatively TRBD1 (5 bases). Deletions cut 6 bases from V and 9 bases from J, with 15 bases between. The CDR3 sequence is 14 residues long. Germline V gene sequence: CDR1 MDHEN, CDR2 SYDVKM. The CDR3 nucleotides are TGTGCCAGCAGCCCCCGGGGCCTCTTTTCACCCCTCCACTTT. Its translation is CASSPRGLFSPLHF.

The table lists this clonotype with a few counts. The chain couples TRBV29-1 to TRBJ2-7; D not resolved. The germline gives CDR1 SQVTM, CDR2 ANQGSEA. Trimming removed 2 bases at V and 6 bases at J, with 11 bases between. There are 12 residues in the CDR3. As DNA, the CDR3 is TGCAGCGTTGAATTGGGCTTGAGCGAGCAGTACTTC. Protein sequence: CSVELGLSEQYF.

With respect to this clonotype: A much larger clone differs by one base, so this may be a read error. This chain joins TRBV24-1 and TRBJ2-5, with 7 bases aligning to TRBD1. Germline lookup yields CDR1 KGHDR and CDR2 SFDVKD. The CDR3 totals 15 residues. CDR3 DNA sequence: TGTTCCACCAGTGAATCGGGACAGAGTGCAGAGACCCAGTACTTC. Translation gives CSTSESGQSAETQYF.

In this sample, this clonotype turned up many times. The chain is built from TRBV5-1 and TRBJ2-1, with no clear D. The CDR3 covers 14 residues. Trimming removed 9 bases from V and 0 bases from J, with 13 bases in between. CDR1 and CDR2 from the germline V gene are SGHRS and YFSETQ. The CDR3 nucleotides read TGCGCCACCGGACCCGAGAGCTCCTACAATGAGCAGTTCTTC. Translated: CATGPESSYNEQFF.

This clonotype was picked up a small number of times. The chain recombines TRBV2 with TRBJ2-5; D possibly corresponds to TRBD2 (7 bases). Germline CDR1 reads SNHLY; CDR2 reads FYNNEI. This CDR3 contains 16 residues. V dropped 3 bases and J dropped 3 bases, with 17 bases sitting between them. The CDR3 region is CASSDGRGRLKETQYF. DNA of the CDR3: TGTGCCAGCAGTGACGGGCGGGGGCGCCTCAAAGAGACCCAGTACTTC.

This clonotype was detected many times. This sequence joins TRBV3-1 and TRBJ1-3, with 9 positions matching TRBD1. The germline CDR1 and CDR2 sequences are LGHDT and YNNKEL (reference sequence). The length of the CDR3 is 16 residues. V shed 1 base and J 3 bases; nucleotides not matched to a gene: 4. CDR3 sequence (DNA): TGTGCCAGCAGCCAAGTAAACAGGGGGCGTGGAAACACCATATATTTT. Protein: CASSQVNRGRGNTIYF.

The V call is TRBV29-1, the J call TRBJ2-1; D is possibly TRBD2 (7 bases). V was trimmed by 6 bases and J by 5 bases, leaving 14 bases between them. The germline CDR1 and CDR2 sequences are SQVTM and ANQGSEA. The CDR3 length is 13 residues. CDR3 in DNA: TGCAGCGTGAGGGGGGGGCCCCACAATGAGCAGTTCTTC. It specifies CSVRGGPHNEQFF.

This clonotype appeared once. One end of the junction fails to match germline, which may point to a read error. The chain uses TRBV10-1 and TRBJ2-3; 10 bases align to TRBD2. The CDR3 sequence is 15 residues long. Germline V gene lookup returns CDR1 WNHNN and CDR2 SYGVQD (reference sequence). CDR3 DNA sequence: TGCACCAGCAGTGAGCGGGAGGGCCTCACAGATACGCAGTATTTT. This translates into CTSSEREGLTDTQYF.